The sequence of this T cell receptor beta chain was determined in a study of blood T cell repertoires in COVID-19. The overall study: From the United States, Italy and Spain came samples of acute and convalescent COVID-19.

Participant ages covered about 18 to 100 years across approximately 25 US areas. Data came from immunoSEQ multiplex PCR; TCRdb stores just in-frame clones and leaves some out. The table records 350,000 to 500,000 clones, approximately 91% of them present only once. Germline V gene sequence: CDR1 MNHEY, CDR2 SMNVEV (reference sequence). This CDR3 is 14 amino acids long. The V segment lost 2 bases and the J segment 10 bases; nucleotides outside the gene matches: 4. The chain recombines TRBV27 with TRBJ1-6; 8 bases agree with TRBD1. The sequencing input was PBMCs or T cells enriched from blood (not recorded which). This sequence originates from a woman between 18 and 29 years old who had been exposed to COVID-19. The CDR3 loop is CASSLGQGGSPLHF. As DNA, the CDR3 is TGTGCCAGCAGTTTAGGACAGGGAGGCTCACCCCTCCACTTT.